This T cell receptor (beta chain) came from a study of beta chain features in type 1 diabetes. General study results and limits: In patients and controls equally, PCR might favor templates that are shorter. HLA influence on TCRB rearrangement stayed unresolved here. Moderate but significant shortening of TCRB CDR3s was recorded in all four CD4+ subsets from Type 1 diabetes patients.

This CDR3 region has 15 residues. Losses at the gene ends were 5 bases for V and 6 bases for J; bases not matched to a gene: 11. In germline, CDR1 is LGHNT, CDR2 FRNRAP. Heparinised blood was drawn once per donor, averaging about 116 mL. Expressed TCRB transcripts were sequenced, since all the RNA that had been isolated was reverse transcribed. The repertoire was sequenced with immunoSEQ multiplex PCR; TCRdb's copy has only in-frame clones and lacks some. The profile shows under 90,000 clones, under 35% of them singletons. The table lists this clone with a few counts. Its antigen is not known. The chain links TRBV12-5 to TRBJ1-1, with 8 bases matching TRBD1. The specimen sequenced was stem cell memory CD4+ T cells from blood. The source is a woman between 18 and 29 years old in good health. CDR3 DNA: TGTGCTAGTGGTCCAGGGGGCCAGGATTACGCTGAAGCTTTCTTT. Translating gives CASGPGGQDYAEAFF.